This TCR beta chain is drawn from a study of blood T cells in healthy people across ages. Study outcomes and limitations: Per million T cells, TCR beta diversity dropped roughly linearly as age increased. A strong correlation was seen between TCR beta diversity and naive T cell percentage.

Notes on this clonotype: Antigen: not known.

The germline V gene encodes CDR1 SGHTA and CDR2 FQGNSA. The CDR3 contains 13 residues. Trimming cost V 0 bases and J 7 bases, with 9 bases left between them. Alongside a J-beta primer mix, a sample-barcoded 5' primer served in a second PCR lasting roughly 7 to 11 cycles. From the 5' RACE reads, TCRdb called clonotypes with MiXCR, one entry per CDR3 protein. The sample lists some 560,000 distinct CDR3 sequences; 27% were seen once. The same specimen was also included in a second study, on T cells of mothers and their children. That work contributes: Once extracted, all RNA went into cDNA synthesis at about 1.5 ug per 15 ul.

The rearrangement uses TRBV7-2 and TRBJ1-1, with D unresolved. The sample taken for sequencing was blood. The origin of this receptor is a boy aged 2-15 years in good health. In nucleotides, the CDR3 is TGTGCCAGCAGCTTAGCCTTCCTGGGTGAAGCTTTCTTT. This gives the protein CASSLAFLGEAFF.